Described below is a single TCR beta chain sequence and its context. Its target is unknown. This entry comes from a study of T-cell memory formation after mild COVID-19. With 5 bases clipped from V and 3 bases from J, the junction kept 7 bases outside the gene matches. This CDR3 has 16 amino acids. CDR1 and CDR2 (germline): SGHTA, FQGTGA. TCRdb re-called the 5' RACE reads with MiXCR, one entry per CDR3 protein. The sample has over 450,000 distinct CDR3 sequences, about a fifth seen once. Study conclusions and caveats: CM and EM subsets held most contracting CD4+ clones; EMRA held CD8+ ones.

This chain uses TRBV7-3 with TRBJ2-2; TRBD1 matches at 9 bases. The specimen was PBMCs or a T cell subset sorted from them (not recorded which). The receptor's source is an adult woman who had mild COVID-19 (a few samples of this study predate the infection). Cell type and time point are not known. The CDR3 sequence: CASSLSGQGHTGELFF. For the CDR3, the DNA is TGTGCCAGCAGCCTCTCGGGACAGGGCCACACCGGGGAGCTGTTTTTT.